Below, one T cell receptor beta chain is given with its context. What it binds is not known. This sample is part of a study of cytomegalovirus exposure and HLA in healthy donors. PCR was performed using 60 Vbeta and 13 Jbeta primers. How the authors handled the data: An analysis performed later counted around 86 million unique TCR beta chains (roughly 11 million of them shared). Repertoires were generated with immunoSEQ multiplex PCR, while TCRdb's copy carries only in-frame clones and drops some. The V and J calls and clone size come from that table; D and trimming were worked out from the DNA. The repertoire has 130,000 or so clones, roughly 80% of them found once; the top ten carry around 2.1%. Findings and limits, study-wide: The later analysis indicated that the majority of CMV-associated TCR beta chains appeared HLA-restricted. Presence/absence analyses supposed approximately even sequencing depth among donors. TCR beta sequences reportedly predicted the HLA-A and HLA-B alleles of most subjects accurately.

V shed 6 bases and J 7 bases; nucleotides not matched to a gene: 6. The CDR3 has 14 amino acids. The germline V gene has CDR1 SNHLY and CDR2 FYNNEI. The rearrangement joins TRBV2 to TRBJ1-6; 7 bases are a match to TRBD1. The receptor was derived from a middle-aged woman in good health and CMV-seropositive. The material sequenced was PBMCs. Here the CDR3 reads CASRTGTENSPLHF. The CDR3 bases are TGTGCCAGCAGGACCGGGACAGAGAATTCACCCCTCCACTTT.